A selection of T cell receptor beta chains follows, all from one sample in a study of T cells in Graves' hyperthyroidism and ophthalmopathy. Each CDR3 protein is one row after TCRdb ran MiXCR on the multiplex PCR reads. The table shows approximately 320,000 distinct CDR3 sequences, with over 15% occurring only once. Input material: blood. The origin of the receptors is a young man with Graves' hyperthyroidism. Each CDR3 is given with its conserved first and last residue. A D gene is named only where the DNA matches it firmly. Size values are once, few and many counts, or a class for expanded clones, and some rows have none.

cdr3_aa: CASSPRDWSTEAFF; cdr3_nt: TGTGCCAGTAGCCCCAGGGATTGGAGCACTGAAGCTTTCTTT; clone_size: NA; d_call: NA; v_call: TRBV19; j_call: TRBJ1-1
cdr3_aa: CASRGASEDTQYF; cdr3_nt: TGTGCCAGTCGCGGAGCTAGCGAAGATACGCAGTATTTT; clone_size: NA; d_call: NA; v_call: TRBV9; j_call: TRBJ2-3
cdr3_aa: CSARDRISGNEQFF; cdr3_nt: TGCAGTGCTAGAGATCGGATCTCGGGGAATGAGCAGTTCTTC; clone_size: few; d_call: NA; v_call: TRBV20-1; j_call: TRBJ2-1
cdr3_aa: CASSSNTFTGELFF; cdr3_nt: TGCGCCAGCAGCTCAAATACATTCACCGGGGAGCTGTTTTTT; clone_size: NA; d_call: NA; v_call: TRBV5-1; j_call: TRBJ2-2
cdr3_aa: CASSLIAGGNEQYF; cdr3_nt: TGTGCCAGCAGCCTGATAGCGGGAGGTAACGAGCAGTACTTC; clone_size: many; d_call: TRBD2; v_call: TRBV7-9; j_call: TRBJ2-7
cdr3_aa: CSAGGETNSYEQYF; cdr3_nt: TGCAGTGCTGGAGGAGAAACAAACTCCTACGAGCAGTACTTC; clone_size: many; d_call: NA; v_call: TRBV20-1; j_call: TRBJ2-7
cdr3_aa: CASSAAAGVSPGEQYF; cdr3_nt: TGCGCCAGCAGCGCGGCGGCGGGAGTTTCCCCGGGTGAGCAGTACTTC; clone_size: many; d_call: TRBD2; v_call: TRBV5-1; j_call: TRBJ2-7
cdr3_aa: CASSDSTSVVREQYF; cdr3_nt: TGTGCCAGCAGTGATTCAACTAGCGTGGTTCGGGAGCAGTACTTC; clone_size: few; d_call: TRBD2; v_call: TRBV25-1; j_call: TRBJ2-7
cdr3_aa: CASSLRLANTGELFF; cdr3_nt: TGTGCCAGCAGCTTAAGGCTAGCGAACACCGGGGAGCTGTTTTTT; clone_size: many; d_call: NA; v_call: TRBV7-6; j_call: TRBJ2-2
cdr3_aa: CASSPRVQGWSGANVLTF; cdr3_nt: TGTGCCAGCAGCCCCCGGGTCCAGGGATGGTCTGGGGCCAACGTCCTGACTTTC; clone_size: NA; d_call: NA; v_call: TRBV7-2; j_call: TRBJ2-6
cdr3_aa: CASSLDRGTGAYGYTF; cdr3_nt: TGTGCCAGCAGCTTAGACCGAGGGACGGGTGCCTATGGCTACACCTTC; clone_size: many; d_call: NA; v_call: TRBV7-8; j_call: TRBJ1-2
cdr3_aa: CASSSELSPSYEQYF; cdr3_nt: TGTGCCAGCAGTTCGGAATTGTCCCCCTCCTACGAGCAGTACTTC; clone_size: many; d_call: NA; v_call: TRBV6-2/TRBV6-3; j_call: TRBJ2-7
cdr3_aa: CASSSRTGGPQPQHF; cdr3_nt: TGTGCCAGCAGTTCAAGGACAGGGGGTCCTCAGCCCCAGCATTTT; clone_size: few; d_call: TRBD1; v_call: TRBV12-3/TRBV12-4; j_call: TRBJ1-5
cdr3_aa: CASSEPDWKDTQYF; cdr3_nt: TGTGCCAGCAGCGAACCGGACTGGAAAGATACGCAGTATTTT; clone_size: NA; d_call: NA; v_call: TRBV6-1; j_call: TRBJ2-3
cdr3_aa: CASSLAGSGSYEQYF; cdr3_nt: TGTGCCAGCAGCTTGGCTGGTTCCGGTTCCTACGAGCAGTACTTC; clone_size: many; d_call: NA; v_call: TRBV5-4; j_call: TRBJ2-7
cdr3_aa: CASSPAGQETQYF; cdr3_nt: TGTGCCAGCTCACCCGCTGGACAAGAGACCCAGTACTTC; clone_size: NA; d_call: NA; v_call: TRBV18; j_call: TRBJ2-5
cdr3_aa: CASSQRHEQFF; cdr3_nt: TGTGCCAGCAGCCAACGGCATGAGCAGTTCTTC; clone_size: many; d_call: NA; v_call: TRBV3-1; j_call: TRBJ2-1
cdr3_aa: CASSLTGTGSGGNSPLHF; cdr3_nt: TGCGCCAGCAGCTTGACTGGGACAGGGTCCGGAGGTAATTCACCCCTCCACTTT; clone_size: NA; d_call: TRBD1; v_call: TRBV5-1; j_call: TRBJ1-6
cdr3_aa: CSARDAQGGWNQPQHF; cdr3_nt: TGCAGTGCTAGAGACGCTCAGGGAGGGTGGAATCAGCCCCAGCATTTT; clone_size: few; d_call: NA; v_call: TRBV20-1; j_call: TRBJ1-5
cdr3_aa: CASSPKSYEQYF; cdr3_nt: TGTGCCAGCTCTCCCAAGAGCTACGAGCAGTACTTC; clone_size: many; d_call: NA; v_call: TRBV2; j_call: TRBJ2-7
cdr3_aa: CASSKGAESSTDTQYF; cdr3_nt: TGTGCCAGCAGCAAAGGAGCGGAATCTAGCACAGATACGCAGTATTTT; clone_size: NA; d_call: NA; v_call: TRBV7-9; j_call: TRBJ2-3
cdr3_aa: CALRGIYYNEQFF; cdr3_nt: TGTGCCCTCCGGGGGATTTACTACAATGAGCAGTTCTTC; clone_size: many; d_call: NA; v_call: TRBV30; j_call: TRBJ2-1
cdr3_aa: CASSLTSGRGGEQFF; cdr3_nt: TGTGCCAGCAGCCTAACTAGCGGGAGGGGAGGTGAGCAGTTCTTC; clone_size: many; d_call: TRBD2; v_call: TRBV11-2; j_call: TRBJ2-1
cdr3_aa: CASSPTDEAYEQYF; cdr3_nt: TGTGCCAGCAGCCCCACGGACGAGGCTTACGAGCAGTACTTC; clone_size: few; d_call: NA; v_call: TRBV5-1; j_call: TRBJ2-7
cdr3_aa: CASSEARNQPQHF; cdr3_nt: TGTGCCAGCAGTGAAGCCCGCAATCAGCCCCAGCATTTT; clone_size: few; d_call: NA; v_call: TRBV6-1; j_call: TRBJ1-5
cdr3_aa: CATRTDRDYGYTF; cdr3_nt: TGTGCCACCAGGACCGACAGGGATTACGGCTACACCTTC; clone_size: few; d_call: TRBD1; v_call: TRBV2; j_call: TRBJ1-2
cdr3_aa: CSVEGRGQEKLFF; cdr3_nt: TGCAGCGTTGAAGGCAGGGGGCAAGAAAAACTGTTTTTT; clone_size: many; d_call: TRBD1; v_call: TRBV29-1; j_call: TRBJ1-4
cdr3_aa: CASRSQARAYTGELFF; cdr3_nt: TGCGCCAGCAGGTCTCAAGCCAGGGCTTACACCGGGGAGCTGTTTTTT; clone_size: NA; d_call: NA; v_call: TRBV5-1; j_call: TRBJ2-2
cdr3_aa: CATPSQETEAFF; cdr3_nt: TGTGCCACCCCTTCACAGGAAACTGAAGCTTTCTTT; clone_size: few; d_call: NA; v_call: TRBV14; j_call: TRBJ1-1
cdr3_aa: CASSLGIQSLNQPQHF; cdr3_nt: TGTGCCAGCAGCTTAGGGATACAGAGCCTGAATCAGCCCCAGCATTTT; clone_size: NA; d_call: NA; v_call: TRBV7-8; j_call: TRBJ1-5